Each of the 11 T cell receptor beta chains below was sequenced from the same sample in a study of blood T cell repertoires in COVID-19. Sequencing was performed with immunoSEQ multiplex PCR; in TCRdb, only in-frame clones are kept and a portion is missing. The sample includes fewer than 150,000 clones, less than 90% of them seen just once. The material sequenced was peripheral blood. These receptors all stem from a woman aged 25 to 45 who had recovered from COVID-19.

This sequence joins TRBV10-3 and TRBJ2-2; weak D call: TRBD2 (5 bases). The germline V and J ends were trimmed by 8 bases and 1 base, with 14 bases remaining between them. The V gene's germline CDR1 is ENHRY and CDR2 SYGVKD. This CDR3 contains 15 residues. The chain's CDR3 is CAISSGMRNTGELFF. The CDR3 bases are TGTGCCATCTCGTCGGGGATGAGGAACACCGGGGAGCTGTTTTTT.

This chain connects TRBV7-9 to TRBJ2-5, with 7 bases that match TRBD2. The J segment lost 5 bases and the V segment lost 3 bases, leaving 12 bases of the junction unmatched. The length of the CDR3 is 16 residues. CDR1 is SEHNR, CDR2 FQNEAQ, per germline (reference sequence). CDR3 sequence (DNA): TGTGCCAGCAGCTTCCACCTGACTAGCAAGGGTGAGACCCAGTACTTC. It specifies CASSFHLTSKGETQYF.

This clone showed up just once. J is TRBJ2-2 and V is TRBV9; a possible D gene is TRBD2 (7 bases). Per germline, CDR1 SGDLS and CDR2 YYNGEE. The V end lost 0 bases, the J end lost 6 bases, and 15 bases lay between the germline ends. The CDR3 spans 16 residues. Here the CDR3 DNA reads TGTGCCAGCAGCGTAGGTGCGGGGGCCAGATCCGGGGAGCTGTTTTTT. Amino acid sequence: CASSVGAGARSGELFF. The full variable domain, in which reference TRBV9 and TRBJ2-2 provide the parts outside the CDR3, is DSGVTQTPKHLITATGQRVTLRCSPRSGDLSVYWYQQSLDQGLQFLIQYYNGEERAKGNILERFSAQQFPDLHSELNLSSLELGDSALYFCASSVGAGARSGELFFGEGSRLTVL.

CDR3 in amino acids: CASTLGGAGNTEAFF. CDR3 coding DNA: TGTGCCAGCACTCTGGGGGGGGCAGGGAACACTGAAGCTTTCTTT. This chain joins TRBV2 and TRBJ1-1; possible D gene TRBD1, 6 bases. Trimming removed 7 bases from V and 1 base from J, with 16 bases in between. CDR3 size: 15 residues. Germline V gene sequence: CDR1 SNHLY, CDR2 FYNNEI.

The chain carries TRBV7-9 and TRBJ1-2; 10 bases are shared with TRBD1. This CDR3 contains 14 residues. The V gene's germline CDR1 is SEHNR and CDR2 FQNEAQ (reference sequence). The V and J ends lost 5 bases and 6 bases, in that order; junction bases with no gene match: 6. DNA for the CDR3: TGTGCCAGCAGCCTCGACAGGGGGCGCGATGGCTACACCTTC. This codes for CASSLDRGRDGYTF. The entire variable domain, with the rest obtained from reference TRBV7-9 and TRBJ1-2, is as follows: DTGVSQNPRHKITKRGQNVTFRCDPISEHNRLYWYRQTLGQGPEFLTYFQNEAQLEKSRLLSDRFSAERPKGSFSTLEIQRTEQGDSAMYLCASSLDRGRDGYTFGSGTRLTVV.

The chain uses TRBV5-1 and TRBJ2-3; D is perhaps TRBD1 (5 bases). This CDR3 has 16 amino acids. CDR1 SGHRS and CDR2 YFSETQ come from the germline V gene. Trimming left V 3 bases short and J 0 bases short, with 14 bases between. CDR3 protein: CASSYWAQESTDTQYF. The CDR3 DNA follows: TGCGCCAGCAGCTACTGGGCACAGGAAAGCACAGATACGCAGTATTTT.

The rearrangement joins TRBV7-2 to TRBJ2-7; D possibly corresponds to TRBD1 (6 bases). The germline V gene encodes CDR1 SGHTA and CDR2 FQGNSA. CDR3 length equals 15 residues. The ends were cut back, 6 bases at V and 6 bases at J, with 21 bases in the middle. CDR3 sequence reads: CASSFTWSGEGEQYF. In DNA, the CDR3 is TGTGCCAGCAGTTTCACGTGGTCAGGGGAAGGCGAGCAGTACTTC.

The sample holds many counts of this clone. CDR3 loop: CASSEGQGVYNEQFF. The CDR3 DNA follows: TGTGCCAGCAGTGAGGGACAGGGAGTCTACAATGAGCAGTTCTTC. The rearrangement links TRBV2 to TRBJ2-1; 9 bases agree with TRBD1. Germline CDR1 reads SNHLY; CDR2 reads FYNNEI. V shed 3 bases and J 3 bases; nucleotides not matched to a gene: 3. The length of the CDR3 is 15 residues.

This chain uses TRBV12-5 with TRBJ2-1; 9 bases line up with TRBD2. CDR3 length equals 24 residues. V gave up 3 bases and J gave up 0 bases; unmatched junction bases: 27. In germline, CDR1 is LGHNT, CDR2 FRNRAP. CDR3 coding DNA: TGTGCTAGTGGTTTCCTCAAACTTCCGGGGATAGCGGGAGTATACACAAGCTCCTACAATGAGCAGTTCTTC. This encodes CASGFLKLPGIAGVYTSSYNEQFF.

The rearrangement links TRBV3-1 (or the pseudogene TRBV3-2) to TRBJ2-2, with D tentatively TRBD2 (6 bases). Germline assignment: CDR1 LGHDT and CDR2 YNNKEL (reference sequence). V dropped 7 bases and J dropped 1 base, with 10 bases sitting between them. The CDR3 runs 14 residues. In DNA, the CDR3 is TGTGCCAGCAATGTGGGACTGAACACCGGGGAGCTGTTTTTT. As protein: CASNVGLNTGELFF.

The J gene is TRBJ1-6, the V gene TRBV4-2; 7 nucleotides match TRBD1. This CDR3 is built from 15 residues. Germline CDR1 LGHNA, CDR2 YNFKEQ. Germline trimming cut 4 bases from V and 4 bases from J; bases unmatched to any gene: 4. The CDR3 reads CASSPGQAYNSPLHF. For the CDR3, the DNA is TGTGCCAGCAGCCCCGGACAGGCTTATAATTCACCCCTCCACTTT.